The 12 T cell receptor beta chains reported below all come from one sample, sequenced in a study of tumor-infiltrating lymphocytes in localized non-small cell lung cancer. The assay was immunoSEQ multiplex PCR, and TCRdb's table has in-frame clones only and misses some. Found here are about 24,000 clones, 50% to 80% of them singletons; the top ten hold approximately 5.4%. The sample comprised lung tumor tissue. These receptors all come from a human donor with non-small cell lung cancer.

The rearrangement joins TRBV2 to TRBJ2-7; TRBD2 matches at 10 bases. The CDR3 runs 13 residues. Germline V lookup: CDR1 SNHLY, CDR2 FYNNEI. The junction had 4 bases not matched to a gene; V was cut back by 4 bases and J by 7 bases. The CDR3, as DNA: TGTGCCAGCAGTGGGACTAGCGGCGGAGAGCAGTACTTC. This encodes CASSGTSGGEQYF.

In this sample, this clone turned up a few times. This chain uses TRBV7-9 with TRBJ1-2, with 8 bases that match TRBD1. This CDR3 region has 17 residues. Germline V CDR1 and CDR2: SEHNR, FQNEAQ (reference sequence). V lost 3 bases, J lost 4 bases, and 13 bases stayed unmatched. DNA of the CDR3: TGTGCCAGCAGCTTCGGGTCAGGGGGCCTGGATGGCTATGGCTACACCTTC. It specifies CASSFGSGGLDGYGYTF.

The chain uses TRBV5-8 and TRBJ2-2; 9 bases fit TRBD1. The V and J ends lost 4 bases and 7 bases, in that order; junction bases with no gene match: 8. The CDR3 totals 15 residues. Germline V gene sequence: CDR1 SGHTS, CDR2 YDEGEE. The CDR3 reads CASSLGQGRIGELFF. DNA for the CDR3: TGTGCCAGCAGCCTCGGACAGGGGAGAATCGGGGAGCTGTTTTTT.

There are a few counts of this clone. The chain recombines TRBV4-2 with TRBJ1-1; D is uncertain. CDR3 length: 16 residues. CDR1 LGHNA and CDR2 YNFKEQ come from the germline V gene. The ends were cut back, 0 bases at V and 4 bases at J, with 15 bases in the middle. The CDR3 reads CASSQDHGEKTTEAFF. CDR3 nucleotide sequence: TGTGCCAGCAGCCAAGATCATGGGGAGAAGACCACTGAAGCTTTCTTT.

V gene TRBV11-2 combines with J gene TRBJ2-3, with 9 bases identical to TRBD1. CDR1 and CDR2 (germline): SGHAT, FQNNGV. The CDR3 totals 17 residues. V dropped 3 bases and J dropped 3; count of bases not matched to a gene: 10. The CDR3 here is CASSFRDRVWTTDTQYF. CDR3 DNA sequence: TGTGCCAGCAGCTTCCGGGACAGGGTTTGGACAACAGATACGCAGTATTTT.

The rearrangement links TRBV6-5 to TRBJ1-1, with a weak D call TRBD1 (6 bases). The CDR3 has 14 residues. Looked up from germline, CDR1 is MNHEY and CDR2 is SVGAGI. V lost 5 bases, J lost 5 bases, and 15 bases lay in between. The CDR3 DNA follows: TGTGCCAGCAGTGCCCAACAGGGTGGGACTGAAGCTTTCTTT. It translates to CASSAQQGGTEAFF.

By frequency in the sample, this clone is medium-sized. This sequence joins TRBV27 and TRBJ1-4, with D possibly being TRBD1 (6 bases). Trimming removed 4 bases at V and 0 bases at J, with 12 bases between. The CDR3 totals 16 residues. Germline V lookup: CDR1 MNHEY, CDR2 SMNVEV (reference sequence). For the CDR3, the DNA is TGTGCCAGCAGTTACGGACAGCTTTCAACTAATGAAAAACTGTTTTTT. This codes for CASSYGQLSTNEKLFF.

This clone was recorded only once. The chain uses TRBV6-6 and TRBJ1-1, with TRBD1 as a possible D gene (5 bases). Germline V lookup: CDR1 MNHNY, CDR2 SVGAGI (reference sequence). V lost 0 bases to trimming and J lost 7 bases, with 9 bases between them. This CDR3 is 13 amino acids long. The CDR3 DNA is TGTGCCAGCAGTTACTCGCGGGACGATGAAGCTTTCTTT. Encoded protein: CASSYSRDDEAFF.

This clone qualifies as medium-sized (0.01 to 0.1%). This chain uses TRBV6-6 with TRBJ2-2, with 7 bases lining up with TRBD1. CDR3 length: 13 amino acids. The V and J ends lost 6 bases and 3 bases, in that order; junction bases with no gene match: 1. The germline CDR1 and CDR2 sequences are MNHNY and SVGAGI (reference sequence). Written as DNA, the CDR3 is TGTGCCAGCAGCGGGACAGACACCGGGGAGCTGTTTTTT. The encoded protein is CASSGTDTGELFF.

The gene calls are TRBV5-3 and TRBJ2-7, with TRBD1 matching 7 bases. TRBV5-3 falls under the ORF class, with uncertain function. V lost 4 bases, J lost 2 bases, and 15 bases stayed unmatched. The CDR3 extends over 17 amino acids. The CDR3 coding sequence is TGTGCCAGAAGCGCGAACAGGGGAATGGGTGTCCCCTACGAGCAGTACTTC. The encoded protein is CARSANRGMGVPYEQYF.

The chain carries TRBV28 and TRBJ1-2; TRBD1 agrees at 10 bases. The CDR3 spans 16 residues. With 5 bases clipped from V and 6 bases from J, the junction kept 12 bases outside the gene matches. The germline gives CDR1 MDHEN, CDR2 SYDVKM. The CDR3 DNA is TGTGCCAGCAGTAGACAGGGGGCGCAAGAAAGAGATGGCTACACCTTC. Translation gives CASSRQGAQERDGYTF.

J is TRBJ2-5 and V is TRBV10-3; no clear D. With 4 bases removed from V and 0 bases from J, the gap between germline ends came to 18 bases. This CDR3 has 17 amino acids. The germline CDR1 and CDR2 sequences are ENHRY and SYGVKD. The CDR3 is CAISAQIIGPYQETQYF. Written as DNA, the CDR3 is TGTGCCATCAGTGCTCAAATAATCGGCCCGTACCAAGAGACCCAGTACTTC.